A single sample gave rise to the 26 T cell receptor beta chains below, sequenced in a study of CD8+CD57+ T cells in acquired aplastic anemia. According to the study, genomic DNA was the template for TCR beta VDJ and CDR3 profiling. Each CDR3 protein is one row after TCRdb ran MiXCR on the reads. The sample lists fewer than 200,000 distinct CDR3 sequences; 55% to 70% were seen once. Sequenced material: sorted CD4+, CD8+, or CD8+CD57+ T cells (not recorded which) from PBMCs. These receptors all stem from a human donor in good health.

The chain links TRBV2 to TRBJ2-7; tentative D call: TRBD1 (6 bases). The CDR3 extends over 13 amino acids. CDR1 is SNHLY and CDR2 is FYNNEI in the germline V gene. The V gene lost 5 bases and the J gene lost 5 bases, with 13 bases spanning the gap. The chain's CDR3 is CASSLQGTDEQYF. CDR3 coding DNA: TGTGCCAGCAGTCTACAGGGAACGGACGAGCAGTACTTC.

The V and J genes are TRBV2 and TRBJ2-7; D gene ambiguous. CDR1 and CDR2 (germline): SNHLY, FYNNEI. This CDR3 spans 13 amino acids. The ends were cut back, 3 bases at V and 5 bases at J, with 11 bases in the middle. The CDR3 reads CASSEAASNEQYF. The DNA for the CDR3 is TGTGCCAGCAGTGAGGCGGCGAGCAACGAGCAGTACTTC.

The chain combines TRBV7-6 with TRBJ2-3, with D possibly being TRBD2 (6 bases). The CDR3 has 15 amino acids. CDR1 is SGHVS and CDR2 is FNYEAQ in the germline V gene. V was clipped by 5 bases and J by 5 bases, with 17 bases between them. CDR3 DNA: TGTGCCAGCAGCGCCCCCCTTGAGGGAGGAGATACGCAGTATTTT. As protein: CASSAPLEGGDTQYF.

This clonotype was counted ten times or more. The gene calls are TRBV4-1 and TRBJ2-7; the D call may be TRBD1 or TRBD2 (5 bases each). The germline CDR1 and CDR2 sequences are MGHRA and YSYEKL. Trimming took off 3 bases at V and 7 bases at J, with 25 bases between the two ends. This CDR3 has 17 residues. CDR3 protein: CASSHPDGTSLPGEQYF. The CDR3, as DNA: TGCGCCAGCAGCCATCCGGACGGGACGTCCTTGCCAGGGGAGCAGTACTTC.

This chain connects TRBV10-2 to TRBJ1-2; no definite D call. Germline loops: CDR1 WSHSY, CDR2 SAAADI. V dropped 4 bases and J dropped 3 bases, with 12 bases sitting between them. This CDR3 has 14 amino acids. CDR3 amino acids: CASSVAGTYYGYTF. The DNA for the CDR3 is TGCGCCAGCAGTGTCGCCGGCACATACTATGGCTACACCTTC.

V and J are TRBV20-1 and TRBJ2-5; 9 nucleotides match TRBD2. The CDR3 is 17 amino acids. Germline lookup yields CDR1 DFQATT and CDR2 SNEGSKA (reference sequence). The V and J ends lost 0 bases and 5 bases, in that order; junction bases with no gene match: 13. In DNA, the CDR3 is TGCAGTGCTAGAGATCTGGGGGCGGGAGGGCCTCCCGAGACCCAGTACTTC. Its protein is CSARDLGAGGPPETQYF.

The rearrangement links TRBV7-2 to TRBJ2-7; 7 bases fit TRBD1. Germline CDR1 is SGHTA and CDR2 is FQGNSA. V shed 3 bases, J shed 0 bases, and the junction held 2 bases outside the gene matches. The CDR3 has 14 amino acids. CDR3 amino acids: CASSFDRVSYEQYF. In nucleotides, the CDR3 is TGTGCCAGCAGCTTCGACAGGGTCTCCTACGAGCAGTACTTC.

This chain joins TRBV6-4 and TRBJ2-7; weak D call: TRBD1 (6 bases). The DNA end lines up better with TRBJ2-1; the J call may be wrong. CDR3 length equals 16 residues. Germline values: CDR1 MRHNA, CDR2 SNTAGT. CDR3 region: CASPTGHQGSYNEQFF. The CDR3 DNA reads TGTGCCAGCCCGACGGGCCATCAGGGGAGCTACAATGAGCAGTTCTTC.

This clonotype has only a few counts. The rearrangement joins TRBV19 to TRBJ1-2; possible D gene TRBD1, 6 bases. V dropped 7 bases and J dropped 8 bases, with 17 bases sitting between them. The CDR3 consists of 13 residues. Germline CDR1 reads LNHDA; CDR2 reads SQIVND (reference sequence). CDR3 sequence (DNA): TGTGCCAGTACCGTGGACAGTATGAAAGGCTACACCTTC. Translation: CASTVDSMKGYTF. Supplemented by reference TRBV19 and TRBJ1-2, the full variable domain reads DGGITQSPKYLFRKEGQNVTLSCEQNLNHDAMYWYRQDPGQGLRLIYYSQIVNDFQKGDIAEGYSVSREKKESFPLTVTSAQKNPTAFYLCASTVDSMKGYTFGSGTRLTVV.

The chain uses TRBV20-1 and TRBJ2-7, with D possibly matching TRBD2 (5 bases). V dropped 7 bases and J dropped 6 bases, with 13 bases sitting between them. Per germline, CDR1 DFQATT and CDR2 SNEGSKA (reference sequence). CDR3 length: 11 residues. CDR3 sequence reads: CSVFSGVEQYF. The CDR3 DNA sequence: TGCAGTGTTTTTTCCGGGGTCGAGCAGTACTTC.

This clonotype was observed many times. The chain has TRBV9 and TRBJ1-4, with D perhaps matching TRBD1 (5 bases). The CDR3 is 16 residues long. Germline V gene sequence: CDR1 SGDLS, CDR2 YYNGEE. Between the trimmed V and J ends, which lost 4 bases and 5 bases, there was a span of 18 bases. CDR3 nucleotides: TGTGCCAGCAGCCCAATGGGGGGTCTGGGAAATGAAAAACTGTTTTTT. Translated: CASSPMGGLGNEKLFF.

The chain recombines TRBV9 with TRBJ2-2, with D perhaps TRBD2 (7 bases). CDR3 length: 16 residues. Germline CDR1 and CDR2: SGDLS and YYNGEE. Trimming removed 3 bases at V and 0 bases at J, with 12 bases between. In nucleotides, the CDR3 is TGTGCCAGCAGCGGGGGGGGCATGACGAACACCGGGGAGCTGTTTTTT. It is translated as CASSGGGMTNTGELFF.

The chain links TRBV10-2 to TRBJ2-7, with D possibly being TRBD1 (6 bases). Trimming removed 6 bases at V and 2 bases at J, with 14 bases between. In germline, CDR1 is WSHSY, CDR2 SAAADI. CDR3 length equals 14 residues. The chain's CDR3 is CASRGAYRTYEQYF. Written as DNA, the CDR3 is TGCGCCAGCAGGGGGGCCTACAGGACCTACGAGCAGTACTTC.

With regard to this clonotype: One junction end does not reproduce the germline sequence, and a read error may be involved. The chain couples TRBV24-1 to TRBJ2-2; perhaps D is TRBD1 or TRBD2 (6 bases each). CDR1 and CDR2 from the germline V gene are KGHDR and SFDVKD. CDR3 length: 15 residues. The CDR3 region has the DNA TGTGCCACCAGTGGGGGGACACCGGTGAGGGGGGAGCTGCTTTTC. Protein sequence: CATSGGTPVRGELLF.

This clonotype was detected once. This rearrangement joins TRBV7-4 to TRBJ2-1, with D tentatively TRBD1 (5 bases). The CDR3 covers 13 residues. The V end lost 5 bases, the J end lost 8 bases, and 13 bases lay between the germline ends. Germline lookup yields CDR1 SGHVT and CDR2 SQSDAQ. This CDR3 reads CASSEFQGHEQFF. CDR3 nucleotide sequence: TGTGCCAGCAGCGAATTCCAGGGCCATGAGCAGTTCTTC.

V usage is TRBV7-3 and J usage is TRBJ1-6, with D uncertain. This CDR3 contains 13 residues. The V gene lost 2 bases and the J gene lost 13 bases, with 12 bases spanning the gap. Per germline, CDR1 SGHTA and CDR2 FQGTGA. The DNA of the CDR3 is TGTGCCAGCAGCTTAGACATAATTCAGCCCCTCCACTTT. This codes for CASSLDIIQPLHF.

This clonotype has a single count. Without the conserved terminal phenylalanine or tryptophan, this CDR3 likely stems from a read error. The DNA is omitted, as the CDR3 cannot be located on it reliably, and the CDR3 follows TCRdb's listing. The V gene is TRBV29-1, the J gene TRBJ2-7; the D call in the table, TRBD1, was not verified against the DNA. The CDR3 is 16 residues long, ends included. Germline CDR1 and CDR2: SQVTM and ANQGSEA. The CDR3 protein is CSVVPQVGYRSYEQHL.

This clonotype was seen a handful of times. The J gene is TRBJ1-1, the V gene TRBV19; D is perhaps TRBD1 (6 bases). The CDR3 is 15 amino acids. Germline V gene data show CDR1 as LNHDA and CDR2 as SQIVND (reference sequence). Trimming cost V 3 bases and J 1 base, with 12 bases left between them. As DNA, the CDR3 is TGTGCCAGTAGTATGGTAAGGACAGAGAACACTGAAGCTTTCTTT. Its protein product is CASSMVRTENTEAFF.

The chain employs TRBV10-3 and TRBJ2-7; maybe TRBD2 (5 bases). The CDR3 contains 12 residues. Germline CDR1 is ENHRY and CDR2 is SYGVKD. Trimming pared 6 bases from V and 0 bases from J, leaving 6 bases between. CDR3 DNA: TGTGCCATCAGGGGAGACTCCTACGAGCAGTACTTC. Translating it yields CAIRGDSYEQYF.

In the case of this clonotype: Mismatch with germline at one junction end may stem from a read error. J is TRBJ1-1 and V is TRBV27, with D perhaps TRBD1 (6 bases). This CDR3 spans 15 amino acids. Per germline, CDR1 MNHEY and CDR2 SMNVEV (reference sequence). CDR3 in DNA: TGTGCCGGCAGTTTATCTAAGGGGGTTGGCACTGAAGCTTTCTTT. Amino acids: CAGSLSKGVGTEAFF.

The CDR3 DNA reads TGTGCCAGCAACGACAGTCCCTACAATGAGCAGTTCTTC. Translation gives CASNDSPYNEQFF. This sequence joins TRBV5-4 and TRBJ2-1; tentative D call: TRBD1 (5 bases). Germline CDR1 is SGHNT and CDR2 is YYREEE (reference sequence). The CDR3 length is 13 residues. The V gene lost 6 bases and the J gene lost 2 bases, with 9 bases spanning the gap. The full variable domain, its missing parts supplied by reference TRBV5-4 and TRBJ2-1, is ETGVTQSPTHLIKTRGQQVTLRCSSQSGHNTVSWYQQALGQGPQFIFQYYREEENGRGNFPPRFSGLQFPNYSSELNVNALELDDSALYLCASNDSPYNEQFFGPGTRLTVL.

This rearrangement joins TRBV10-3 to TRBJ1-5, with TRBD1 matching 8 bases. Germline CDR1 is ENHRY and CDR2 is SYGVKD. Trimming at V came to 5 bases and at J to 3 bases, leaving 6 bases not matched to a gene. The CDR3 spans 15 residues. In DNA, the CDR3 is TGTGCCATCAGTCCGGACAGGGCGCACAATCAGCCCCAGCATTTT. Amino acids: CAISPDRAHNQPQHF.

For this clonotype: Germline is not matched at one junction end, which may reflect a read error. This chain links TRBV12-3 or TRBV12-4 with TRBJ1-2; D might be TRBD1 (5 bases). The length of the CDR3 is 11 residues. CDR3 residues: CASSLGGDPLF. The DNA for the CDR3 is TGTGCCAGCAGTTTAGGCGGGGACCCCCTATTC.

The chain links TRBV6-4 to TRBJ2-7; D possibly corresponds to TRBD1 (7 bases). The germline V and J ends were trimmed by 3 bases and 3 bases, with 15 bases remaining between them. Germline values: CDR1 MRHNA, CDR2 SNTAGT. CDR3 length: 15 residues. The CDR3, as DNA: TGTGCCAGCAGTGAGGAGGGGGCATCTAACTACGAGCAGTACTTC. It specifies CASSEEGASNYEQYF.

The chain is built from TRBV7-8 and TRBJ1-1, with TRBD1 as a possible D gene (5 bases). There are 12 residues in the CDR3. Trimming left V 6 bases short and J 10 bases short, with 15 bases between. In germline, CDR1 is SGHVS, CDR2 FQNEAQ. CDR3 protein: CASRGDGPGAFF. DNA of the CDR3: TGTGCCAGCAGGGGGGACGGCCCAGGAGCTTTCTTT. The variable domain in full, with the rest retrieved from reference TRBV7-8 and TRBJ1-1, is GAGVSQSPRYKVAKRGQDVALRCDPISGHVSLFWYQQALGQGPEFLTYFQNEAQLDKSGLPSDRFFAERPEGSVSTLKIQRTQQEDSAVYLCASRGDGPGAFFGQGTRLTVV.

CDR3: CATSDNRGHEQYF. CDR3 nucleotide sequence: TGTGCCACCAGTGATAACAGGGGACACGAGCAGTACTTC. The V and J genes are TRBV24-1 and TRBJ2-7; 7 bases match TRBD1. The germline CDR1 and CDR2 sequences are KGHDR and SFDVKD. The CDR3 contains 13 residues. The V segment lost 3 bases and the J segment 5 bases; nucleotides outside the gene matches: 3.